This passage covers 8 T cell receptor beta chains from one sample sequenced in a study of T cells in Graves' hyperthyroidism and ophthalmopathy. What was amplified from RNA transcripts were TCR beta CDR3 regions. HTBI primers were used for first-round RT-PCR of the TCR CDR3. TCRdb reprocessed the multiplex PCR reads via MiXCR and lists one record per CDR3 protein. The sample includes 400,000 or so distinct CDR3 sequences, 13% to 15% of them seen just once. The sample taken for sequencing was blood. The origin of the receptors is a woman aged 55 to 70 with Graves' ophthalmopathy.

The chain joins TRBV11-2 to TRBJ2-1; D is unclear. Trimming removed 3 bases from V and 8 bases from J, with 11 bases in between. Germline V gene data show CDR1 as SGHAT and CDR2 as FQNNGV. The CDR3 consists of 13 residues. This CDR3 reads CASSLIGFDEQFF. CDR3 nucleotide sequence: TGTGCCAGCAGCTTGATCGGGTTCGATGAGCAGTTCTTC.

This clonotype was recorded at least ten times. The V and J genes are TRBV27 and TRBJ2-7, with 14 bases fitting TRBD2. V lost 8 bases to trimming and J lost 3 bases; unmatched junction nucleotides: 12. The germline V gene encodes CDR1 MNHEY and CDR2 SMNVEV (reference sequence). The CDR3 totals 17 residues. CDR3: CASGNRQGLAGVYEQYF. The CDR3 DNA sequence: TGTGCCAGCGGAAATAGACAGGGACTAGCGGGAGTCTACGAGCAGTACTTC.

Only a few counts were recorded for this clonotype. V usage is TRBV29-1 and J usage is TRBJ2-3, with a possible D match to TRBD1 (6 bases). From germline, CDR1 is SQVTM and CDR2 ANQGSEA. This CDR3 is built from 11 residues. V was pared by 6 bases and J by 6 bases, with 10 bases between. CDR3 residues: CSVQGPDTQYF. CDR3 in DNA: TGCAGCGTACAGGGACCCGATACGCAGTATTTT.

The chain combines TRBV3-1 with TRBJ1-1, with no clear D. Germline loops: CDR1 LGHDT, CDR2 YNNKEL (reference sequence). The ends were cut back, 4 bases at V and 1 base at J, with 10 bases in the middle. CDR3 length: 14 amino acids. The chain's CDR3 is CASSRNGRNTEAFF. CDR3 in DNA: TGTGCCAGCAGCCGGAATGGACGGAACACTGAAGCTTTCTTT.

This clonotype was picked up many times. This sequence joins TRBV27 and TRBJ2-1; 14 nucleotides match TRBD2. V gave up 0 bases and J gave up 9 bases; unmatched junction bases: 4. The CDR3 contains 16 residues. Looked up from germline, CDR1 is MNHEY and CDR2 is SMNVEV (reference sequence). DNA of the CDR3: TGTGCCAGCAGTTTATCTGGGACTAGCGGGAGCGGTGAGCAGTTCTTC. It encodes CASSLSGTSGSGEQFF.

This clonotype was seen at least ten times. The V call is TRBV7-9, the J call TRBJ2-3; the match to TRBD1 covers 9 bases. Germline V gene data show CDR1 as SEHNR and CDR2 as FQNEAQ (reference sequence). The V segment lost 0 bases and the J segment 7 bases; nucleotides outside the gene matches: 2. There are 14 residues in the CDR3. DNA of the CDR3: TGTGCCAGCAGCTTAGCGGGACAGGGACATACGCAGTATTTT. Translation: CASSLAGQGHTQYF.

This clonotype was seen only a few times. The chain uses TRBV30 and TRBJ2-7, with TRBD2 identical over 7 bases. The germline gives CDR1 GTSNPN, CDR2 SVGIG (reference sequence). Trimming removed 2 bases from V and 3 bases from J; junction bases left unmatched: 4. The CDR3 has 13 residues. This CDR3 reads CAWSSGTNYEQYF. The CDR3 DNA reads TGTGCCTGGAGTTCCGGGACTAACTACGAGCAGTACTTC.

A few counts support this clonotype. One end of the junction does not line up with germline, which may come from a read error. The chain is built from TRBV3-1 and TRBJ2-7, with a tentative D call TRBD2 (6 bases). Germline-derived CDR1 and CDR2 are LGHDT and YNNKEL (reference sequence). The CDR3 is made up of 12 amino acids. Here the CDR3 reads CAGSPTGDEQYF. CDR3 DNA sequence: TGTGCCGGCAGCCCGACGGGGGACGAGCAGTACTTC.